This T cell receptor (beta chain) stems from a study of vaccination effects on CD4 cells after COVID-19. ViraFEST used viral peptide pools to expand antigen-specific CD4+ T cells before sequencing. Subsequent to 10 days of culture, CD4+ T cells were isolated. Each vaccine recipient was nucleocapsid antibody negative and had no prior SARS-CoV-2 infection. With regard to this clone: Its antigen is currently unknown.

Using immunoSEQ multiplex PCR, the repertoire was profiled, and TCRdb retains in-frame clones only, with some absent. The sample includes more than 20,000 clones, about 72% seen only once; the top ten take around an eighth. The V gene end was trimmed by 3 bases and the J gene end by 10 bases; junction bases not matched to a gene: 11. The germline gives CDR1 KGHSH, CDR2 LQKENI. This CDR3 contains 14 residues. V usage is TRBV18 and J usage is TRBJ1-2; 7 bases fit TRBD1. This receptor was taken from a human donor who received a COVID-19 vaccine. This sample comprised CD4+ T cells from PBMCs cultured with HCoV-OC43 spike peptides, obtained before COVID-19 vaccination. The subset is: HCoV-OC43 spike overlapping peptide pool stimulation. The CDR3, as DNA: TGTGCCAGCTCACCCTCAACCACAGGGGCCTTCTACACCTTC. As protein: CASSPSTTGAFYTF. Full variable domain (outside the CDR3, taken from reference TRBV18 and TRBJ1-2): NAGVMQNPRHLVRRRGQEARLRCSPMKGHSHVYWYRQLPEEGLKFMVYLQKENIIDESGMPKERFSAEFPKEGPSILRIQQVVRGDSAAYFCASSPSTTGAFYTFGSGTRLTVV.